This passage covers 5 T cell receptor beta chains from one sample sequenced in a study of cytomegalovirus exposure and HLA in healthy donors. Primers: 60 Vbeta forward and 13 Jbeta reverse. The protocol was immunoSEQ multiplex PCR, while the TCRdb copy is restricted to in-frame clones and leaves out a portion. The sample shows about 100,000 clones, more than 75% of them seen only once. Material for sequencing was PBMCs. These receptors came from a woman in her fifties or sixties in good health and CMV-seropositive.

This rearrangement joins TRBV7-2 to TRBJ2-7; D may be TRBD1 (5 bases). Germline values: CDR1 SGHTA, CDR2 FQGNSA. This CDR3 comprises 14 residues. The germline V and J ends were trimmed by 4 bases and 4 bases, with 14 bases remaining between them. CDR3 protein: CASSSFDRPYEQYF. DNA of the CDR3: TGTGCCAGCAGCTCTTTCGACAGACCGTACGAGCAGTACTTC.

A remark on this clone: One junction end disagrees with the germline gene, perhaps due to a read error. This chain uses TRBV7-7 with TRBJ2-1; 8 bases are shared with TRBD2. The CDR3 runs to 15 residues. Germline CDR1 SSHAT, CDR2 FNYEAQ (reference sequence). The CDR3 protein is CASSRLAGSYNEQFF. The CDR3 DNA reads TGTGCTAGCAGCCGCCTAGCGGGCTCCTACAATGAGCAGTTCTTC.

This chain uses TRBV11-1 with TRBJ1-1, with a weak D call TRBD1 (5 bases). Trimming took 6 bases from V and 2 from J, leaving 13 bases between them. Per germline, CDR1 SGHAT and CDR2 FQDESV (reference sequence). The CDR3 totals 14 residues. CDR3 nucleotide sequence: TGTGCCAGCAGTCCCCCGGGGGTCAACACTGAAGCTTTCTTT. Translating gives CASSPPGVNTEAFF.

The CDR3 region is CASSVWSQGDEKLFF. The CDR3 DNA reads TGTGCCAGCAGTGTTTGGTCTCAAGGGGATGAAAAACTGTTTTTT. The rearrangement uses TRBV6-1 and TRBJ1-4, with a weak D call TRBD1 (5 bases). The CDR3 length is 15 residues. Trimming cost V 4 bases and J 6 bases, with 15 bases left between them. CDR1 MNHNS and CDR2 SASEGT come from the germline V gene.

The J gene is TRBJ1-2, the V gene TRBV7-3, with 9 bases aligning to TRBD1. CDR1 is SGHTA, CDR2 FQGTGA, per germline. The ends lost 5 bases at V and 0 bases at J; junction bases unmatched: 13. CDR3 length equals 18 residues. CDR3 nucleotide sequence: TGTGCCAGCAGCCTTACTGGGACAGGGCTGGGGACTAACTATGGCTACACCTTC. Translation: CASSLTGTGLGTNYGYTF.